What follows are 22 T cell receptor beta chains derived from one specimen sequenced in a study of T-cell memory formation after mild COVID-19. TCRdb reanalysed the 5' RACE reads using MiXCR and keeps one entry per CDR3 protein. Among hundreds of thousands of distinct CDR3 sequences, 20% to 25% were seen once, and the ten largest hold about 10%. The material sequenced was PBMCs or a T cell subset sorted from them (not recorded which). The source of these receptors is an adult woman who had mild COVID-19 (a few samples of this study predate the infection). Cell type and time point are not known.

On this clonotype itself: The germline gene is not matched at one end of the junction; a read error may be the cause. This rearrangement joins TRBV27 to TRBJ2-1; TRBD1 matches at 12 bases. From germline, CDR1 is MNHEY and CDR2 SMNVEV (reference sequence). This CDR3 spans 16 amino acids. The CDR3 coding sequence is TGTGCCAGCAGTTTCAACCTCGGGACAGGGGGCGCCGGGGTGGTCTTC. Residues: CASSFNLGTGGAGVVF.

The table lists this clonotype with a few counts. V usage is TRBV10-3 and J usage is TRBJ2-2, with D tentatively TRBD1 (7 bases). Trimming removed 5 bases from V and 7 bases from J, with 20 bases in between. CDR1 ENHRY and CDR2 SYGVKD come from the germline V gene. This CDR3 has 16 residues. The CDR3 bases are TGTGCCATCAGTCTCAAATGGACAGGAGGGGTCGGGGAGCTGTTTTTT. Its protein product is CAISLKWTGGVGELFF.

This clonotype was detected only a few times. This sequence joins TRBV12-3 or TRBV12-4 and TRBJ1-1, with D unresolved. The V end was cut by 1 base, the J end by 0 bases, with 6 bases between. The CDR3 consists of 14 residues. CDR3 sequence: CASSLGLMNTEAFF. CDR3 coding DNA: TGTGCCAGCAGTTTAGGGCTTATGAACACTGAAGCTTTCTTT.

This clonotype has just a few counts. The rearrangement links TRBV29-1 to TRBJ2-2, with 7 bases fitting TRBD1. V shed 6 bases and J 5 bases; nucleotides not matched to a gene: 6. CDR1 and CDR2 from the germline V gene are SQVTM and ANQGSEA. The CDR3 contains 13 residues. CDR3 sequence reads: CSVRNRGTGELFF. The DNA for the CDR3 is TGCAGCGTCCGAAACAGGGGAACCGGGGAGCTGTTTTTT.

This rearrangement joins TRBV18 to TRBJ1-1; D gene uncertain. Germline CDR1 is KGHSH and CDR2 is LQKENI. Trimming took off 1 base at V and 3 bases at J, with 3 bases between the two ends. The CDR3 extends over 12 amino acids. Here the CDR3 reads CASSPLDTEAFF. In DNA, the CDR3 is TGTGCCAGCTCACCACTGGACACTGAAGCTTTCTTT.

This clonotype was counted only a few times. V and J are TRBV24-1 and TRBJ2-1, with D hard to call. The CDR3 has 11 amino acids. V lost 1 base to trimming and J lost 7 bases, with 1 base between them. Germline V gene lookup returns CDR1 KGHDR and CDR2 SFDVKD. CDR3 protein: CATSDFNEQFF. The CDR3 DNA follows: TGTGCCACCAGTGATTTTAATGAGCAGTTCTTC.

The table lists this clonotype with a count of one. The chain uses TRBV12-3 or TRBV12-4 and TRBJ2-3, with D uncertain. Trimming left V 3 bases short and J 6 bases short, with 19 bases between. This CDR3 has 16 residues. CDR3 loop: CASSFIGVALSDTQYF. The CDR3 bases are TGTGCCAGCAGTTTTATAGGAGTAGCTCTTTCGGATACGCAGTATTTT.

The chain combines TRBV5-1 with TRBJ2-3; 8 bases align to TRBD2. The trim removed 5 bases at V and 2 bases at J, leaving 10 bases unmatched. This CDR3 region has 16 residues. CDR1 SGHRS and CDR2 YFSETQ come from the germline V gene. The CDR3 reads CASSKIAGTPTDTQYF. Written as DNA, the CDR3 is TGCGCCAGCAGTAAGATAGCGGGGACACCCACAGATACGCAGTATTTT.

V and J are TRBV29-1 and TRBJ1-3, with D unresolved. The CDR3 spans 12 residues. The V gene's germline CDR1 is SQVTM and CDR2 ANQGSEA. The ends were cut back, 6 bases at V and 4 bases at J, with 10 bases in the middle. The CDR3 sequence: CSVTEGGNTIYF. In DNA, the CDR3 is TGCAGCGTGACCGAGGGAGGAAACACCATATATTTT.

The gene calls are TRBV12-3 or TRBV12-4 and TRBJ2-7; 9 bases map to TRBD2. The junction had 18 bases not matched to a gene; V was cut back by 3 bases and J by 0 bases. CDR3 length: 20 residues. CDR3 residues: CASSLREAGGLLRGSYEQYF. In DNA, the CDR3 is TGTGCCAGCAGTTTGAGAGAAGCGGGAGGCCTCTTGAGGGGCTCCTACGAGCAGTACTTC.

The rearrangement joins TRBV7-9 to TRBJ1-1; no definite D call. This CDR3 is built from 13 residues. Deletions cut 5 bases from V and 7 bases from J, with 14 bases between. Germline loops: CDR1 SEHNR, CDR2 FQNEAQ (reference sequence). The CDR3 is CASSPATGDEAFF. The CDR3 bases are TGTGCCAGCAGCCCGGCGACCGGGGATGAAGCTTTCTTT.

The V and J genes are TRBV7-3 and TRBJ2-6; D remains unclear. Trimming removed 5 bases from V and 0 bases from J, with 8 bases in between. This CDR3 region has 15 residues. Germline V CDR1 and CDR2: SGHTA, FQGTGA. CDR3 region: CASSASSSGANVLTF. The CDR3 coding sequence is TGTGCCAGCAGCGCCAGCAGCTCTGGGGCCAACGTCCTGACTTTC.

This clonotype has at least ten counts. This chain joins TRBV12-3 or TRBV12-4 and TRBJ1-1, with D tentatively TRBD1 (5 bases). Trimming took 1 base from V and 4 from J, leaving 10 bases between them. The CDR3 is made up of 14 amino acids. CDR3 sequence (DNA): TGTGCCAGCAGTTTAGGGGGGAGGGGCACTGAAGCTTTCTTT. Translation: CASSLGGRGTEAFF.

This clonotype turned up a few times. The chain combines TRBV12-3 or TRBV12-4 with TRBJ2-6; D remains ambiguous. Trimming cost V 5 bases and J 8 bases, with 10 bases left between them. The CDR3 is 13 residues long. The chain's CDR3 is CASSPFATNVLTF. CDR3 DNA sequence: TGTGCCAGCAGTCCATTCGCAACCAACGTCCTGACTTTC.

The rearrangement joins TRBV7-7 to TRBJ2-2, with TRBD1 matching 7 bases. CDR3 length: 15 residues. Looked up from germline, CDR1 is SSHAT and CDR2 is FNYEAQ (reference sequence). J was trimmed by 4 bases and V by 4 bases; bases with no gene match: 6. The CDR3 region has the DNA TGTGCCAGCAGCTCTAACTCAGGGGGCACCGGGGAGCTGTTTTTT. Protein sequence: CASSSNSGGTGELFF.

The chain is built from TRBV29-1 and TRBJ1-2, with TRBD1 matching over 8 bases. The germline CDR1 and CDR2 sequences are SQVTM and ANQGSEA. With V trimmed by 3 bases and J by 7 bases, 4 bases remained unmatched. The CDR3 is 12 residues long. The CDR3, as DNA: TGCAGCGTTGACAGGGGGCTTGGTGGCTACACCTTC. It codes for CSVDRGLGGYTF.

The chain joins TRBV5-6 to TRBJ2-2, with D maybe TRBD1 (6 bases). This CDR3 contains 14 residues. V lost 4 bases, J lost 3 bases, and 10 bases lay in between. Germline loops: CDR1 SGHDT, CDR2 YYEEEE. The CDR3 DNA follows: TGTGCCAGCAGCAGGGACACGTACACCGGGGAGCTGTTTTTT. It encodes CASSRDTYTGELFF.

The chain couples TRBV12-3 or TRBV12-4 to TRBJ2-1; 7 bases line up with TRBD2. This CDR3 comprises 15 residues. V was clipped by 3 bases and J by 8 bases; unmatched bases: 10. The CDR3 DNA sequence: TGTGCCAGCAGTTTCCCCCTGACTAGCAGCCATGAGCAGTTCTTC. Protein sequence: CASSFPLTSSHEQFF.

The rearrangement joins TRBV9 to TRBJ2-7; 8 bases align to TRBD2. The CDR3 has 16 amino acids. The germline gives CDR1 SGDLS, CDR2 YYNGEE. V lost 3 bases and J lost 6; bases outside the gene matches: 14. Written as DNA, the CDR3 is TGTGCCAGCAGCGCAAGACCGGGACTAGTAAACGGCGAGCAGTACTTC. It translates to CASSARPGLVNGEQYF.

The J gene is TRBJ1-2, the V gene TRBV12-3 or TRBV12-4; TRBD1 might be the D (5 bases). This CDR3 comprises 17 residues. V lost 10 bases and J lost 3, with 27 bases in between. CDR3 amino acids: CATSFRGAGIRDYGYTF. The CDR3, as DNA: TGTGCCACCTCATTTAGGGGCGCGGGAATACGTGACTATGGCTACACCTTC.

This clonotype was detected only a few times. The rearrangement joins TRBV14 to TRBJ2-7; D gene ambiguous. The V gene's germline CDR1 is SGHDN and CDR2 FVKESK. This CDR3 has 13 amino acids. The V end lost 0 bases, the J end lost 6 bases, and 9 bases lay between the germline ends. In DNA form, the CDR3 reads TGTGCCAGCAGCCAAGAAATCAAGGGCGAGCAGTACTTC. Protein product: CASSQEIKGEQYF.

The rearrangement joins TRBV12-3 or TRBV12-4 to TRBJ1-5; no firm D call. V shed 5 bases and J shed 3 bases, with 17 bases lying between them. The CDR3 sequence is 16 residues long. Here the CDR3 reads CASSPGNPHFNQPQHF. The DNA for the CDR3 is TGTGCCAGCAGTCCTGGTAATCCCCATTTCAATCAGCCCCAGCATTTT.